This T cell receptor (beta chain) was captured in a study of regulatory T cells in long-lasting Graves disease. HTBI primers from iRepertoire and Arm-PCR of CDR3 regions yielded the TCR beta libraries. Original handling: The identification of 50 to 65 TRBV and 14 TRBJ segments was made across samples. MiXCR, applied by TCRdb to the multiplex PCR reads, yields one record per CDR3 protein. TCRdb's processing, not the authors' own work, is the source of the V and J calls. The sample contains about 340,000 distinct CDR3 sequences, around 20% of which appear only once. This CDR3 contains 14 residues. Trimming took off 5 bases at V and 5 bases at J, with 13 bases between the two ends. Noted time point: persistent/refractory GD, antithyroid drugs over 5 years with positive TRAb. There was RNA extracted from PBMCs, and the TCR library was made from it. Findings and limits, study-wide: Repertoires from persistent disease leaned toward TRBV28, TRBJ1-2 and TRBJ2-5. Reduced TCR diversity was observed in persistent Graves' patients versus newly diagnosed patients. New patients shared about a thousand public clonotypes, fewer than the roughly 2,700 shared by persistent patients.

On this clonotype itself: What it binds is unknown.

This TCR came from a female donor with Graves disease. J is TRBJ2-1 and V is TRBV12-3 or TRBV12-4, with TRBD1 as a possible D gene (5 bases). The material sequenced was peripheral blood mononuclear cells (PBMCs), taken when the disease was refractory, from a patient treated with antithyroid drugs. CDR3 DNA sequence: TGTGCCAGCAGTGTGAAAGGGGCGAACAATGAGCAGTTCTTC. Its translation: CASSVKGANNEQFF.